These 24 T cell receptor beta chains were sequenced from one sample in a study of T cells in women clearing cervical HPV infection. TCRdb's table, derived via immunoSEQ multiplex PCR, lists solely in-frame clones and lacks some. This table lists under 45,000 clones. Sequencing was performed on blood buffy coat. Receptors originate from a woman aged 18 to 69 with a cervical HPV16 infection that either progressed to CIN3+ or cleared (not recorded which).

In the case of this clone: The sequence runs out 3 residues before the end of the CDR3; the remainder is reconstructed from the germline J gene. The chain has TRBV28 and TRBJ1-4; D ambiguous. The V gene's germline CDR1 is MDHEN and CDR2 SYDVKM. The CDR3 extends over 11 amino acids. Trimming removed 5 bases from V and 5 bases from J, with 3 bases in between. The sequenced part of the CDR3 DNA is TGTGCCAGCAGTCTAAATGAAAAA. Translation gives CASSLNEK. The CDR3 in full is CASSLNEKLFF.

With respect to this clone: Read data end 3 residues before the CDR3 end; the end is taken from the germline J gene. The chain combines TRBV11-2 with TRBJ1-2; D possibly corresponds to TRBD1 (5 bases). V shed 5 bases and J shed 2 bases, with 9 bases lying between them. This CDR3 is built from 13 residues. Germline values: CDR1 SGHAT, CDR2 FQNNGV. CDR3 DNA (partial): TGTGCCAGCAGCCTGACAGAGAACTATGGC. As protein: CASSLTENYG. The complete CDR3 reads CASSLTENYGYTF.

As for this clone: The read ends 3 residues shy of where the CDR3 ends; the end is completed using the germline J gene. The chain couples TRBV2 to TRBJ2-7; 9 nucleotides align to TRBD1. The germline V gene has CDR1 SNHLY and CDR2 FYNNEI. There are 13 residues in the CDR3. The trim removed 4 bases at V and 3 bases at J, leaving 1 base unmatched. CDR3 amino acids: CASSVDRGYEQYF. Incomplete CDR3 DNA: TGTGCCAGCAGTGTGGACAGGGGCTACGAG.

By frequency, this clone registers medium-sized. The missing CDR3 end, 3 residues past where the read stops, is filled in from the germline J gene. This chain joins TRBV14 and TRBJ2-1, with 12 nucleotides matching TRBD2. Germline CDR1 and CDR2: SGHDN and FVKESK. The V gene end was trimmed by 4 bases and the J gene end by 7 bases; junction bases not matched to a gene: 11. This CDR3 has 17 amino acids. CDR3 loop: CASSRGLAGGPPNEQFF. Incomplete CDR3 DNA: TGTGCCAGCAGCCGAGGTCTAGCGGGAGGGCCACCGAATGAG.

A remark on this clone: The read terminates 3 residues ahead of where the CDR3 ends, so the germline J gene completes it. The sample has other DNA sequences that encode this CDR3 too. V and J are TRBV5-1 and TRBJ1-1; the match to TRBD1 covers 7 bases. CDR3 length: 12 residues. Per the germline V gene, CDR1 is SGHRS and CDR2 is YFSETQ. CDR3 bases read: TGCGCCAGCAGCGACAGGGTATCGGCA. It encodes CASSDRVSA. The entire CDR3 is CASSDRVSAAFF.

Points on this clone: The missing CDR3 end, 3 residues past where the read stops, is filled in from the germline J gene. The gene calls are TRBV7-9 and TRBJ1-2; D is undetermined. The CDR3 is 11 residues long. Germline-derived CDR1 and CDR2 are SEHNR and FQNEAQ (reference sequence). CDR3 sequence: CASSFSDTYTF. The part of the CDR3 DNA that was read is TGTGCCAGCAGCTTTAGCGATACC.

Points on this clone: The observed sequence ends 3 residues before the CDR3 terminus, with the missing tail filled in from the germline J gene. Other DNA sequences in this sample translate to the same CDR3. The chain combines TRBV6-1 with TRBJ2-7, with 11 bases fitting TRBD1. Germline V CDR1 and CDR2: MNHNS, SASEGT. V lost 3 bases and J lost 4; bases outside the gene matches: 5. The CDR3 length is 15 residues. CDR3 amino acids: CASSETGTGGYEQYF. The CDR3 bases that were read are TGTGCCAGCAGTGAGACCGGGACAGGGGGATACGAG.

The CDR3 here is CASSPTRGQDDYTF. Partial CDR3 DNA: TGTGCCAGCAGTCCGACCAGGGGACAGGACGAC. This chain joins TRBV7-9 and TRBJ1-2; 8 bases match TRBD1. The sequenced fragment ends 3 residues before the CDR3 boundary, so the rest is inferred from the germline J gene. Germline V gives CDR1 SEHNR, CDR2 FQNEAQ (reference sequence). The CDR3 spans 14 residues.

Details on this clone: The sequenced fragment ends 3 residues before the CDR3 boundary, so the rest is inferred from the germline J gene. The chain has TRBV9 and TRBJ1-4; no reliable D call. The V end was cut by 0 bases, the J end by 7 bases, with 7 bases between. CDR3 length: 13 amino acids. CDR1 is SGDLS, CDR2 YYNGEE, per germline. The sequenced part of the CDR3 DNA is TGTGCCAGCAGCGTAGTAGAGGGTGAAAAA. Its translation: CASSVVEGEK. The CDR3, in full, reads CASSVVEGEKLFF.

On this clone itself: The CDR3 goes on 3 residues after the read ends, and that part is filled in from the germline J gene. The chain employs TRBV7-9 and TRBJ1-2; D is undetermined. Germline V gene sequence: CDR1 SEHNR, CDR2 FQNEAQ (reference sequence). The CDR3 has 14 amino acids. The CDR3 DNA, read in part, is TGTGCCAGCAGCTTAGAACTAGCGGGAGCCGAC. Amino acids: CASSLELAGAD. The CDR3 as a whole reads CASSLELAGADYTF.

A word on this clone: The read halts 3 residues ahead of the CDR3 end, with the missing end drawn from the germline J gene. This rearrangement joins TRBV20-1 to TRBJ2-3, with D perhaps matching TRBD2 (6 bases). The V gene's germline CDR1 is DFQATT and CDR2 SNEGSKA (reference sequence). V was clipped by 0 bases and J by 2 bases, with 12 bases between them. The CDR3 consists of 15 residues. The CDR3 here is CSARDPVDYTDTQYF. The DNA read from the CDR3 is TGCAGTGCTAGAGATCCGGTGGACTACACAGATACG.

Concerning this clone: The DNA ends 3 residues before the CDR3 does, and the rest of the CDR3 is filled in from the germline J gene. V gene TRBV6-4 combines with J gene TRBJ2-1; a weak D match, TRBD2 (5 bases). Trimming shortened V by 7 bases and J by 8 bases, and 21 bases separated the two germline ends. The CDR3 contains 15 residues. CDR1 is MRHNA, CDR2 SNTAGT, per germline. This CDR3 is CASKLDHLTVDEQFF. CDR3 DNA, as far as it was read: TGTGCCAGCAAACTAGACCACCTCACGGTGGATGAG.

A word on this clone: The read comes to an end 3 residues before the CDR3 does, leaving the germline J gene to fill in the end. This chain joins TRBV20-1 and TRBJ2-1; D gene uncertain. V shed 0 bases and J shed 8 bases, with 11 bases lying between them. This CDR3 comprises 13 residues. From germline, CDR1 is DFQATT and CDR2 SNEGSKA (reference sequence). The covered CDR3 bases are TGCAGTGCTAGAGATCCGACAAGGGATGAG. It codes for CSARDPTRDE. The CDR3 reads in full as CSARDPTRDEQFF.

The sequenced CDR3 bases are TGTGCCAGCAGCCAAGGGGACAGGGCTCACACTGAA. Its protein is CASSQGDRAHTE. The complete CDR3 protein is CASSQGDRAHTEAFF. V is TRBV13 and J is TRBJ1-1, with 9 bases matching TRBD1. The read comes to an end 3 residues before the CDR3 does, leaving the germline J gene to fill in the end. J was trimmed by 3 bases and V by 5 bases; bases with no gene match: 7. The CDR3 is 15 residues long. The germline CDR1 and CDR2 sequences are PRHDT and FYEKMQ (reference sequence).

CDR3 residues: CASSEQATNEKLFF. Partial CDR3 DNA: TGTGCCAGCAGTGAGCAGGCTACTAATGAAAAA. J is TRBJ1-4 and V is TRBV6-1; D unresolved. The sequenced fragment ends 3 residues before the CDR3 boundary, so the rest is inferred from the germline J gene. Germline V gene sequence: CDR1 MNHNS, CDR2 SASEGT. V lost 3 bases to trimming and J lost 2 bases, with 7 bases between them. This CDR3 is built from 14 residues.

Concerning this clone itself: The read terminates 3 residues before the CDR3 end, so the remaining end is supplied by the germline J gene. V usage is TRBV6-2 or TRBV6-3 and J usage is TRBJ2-3, with 7 bases fitting TRBD1. CDR1 is MNHEY and CDR2 is SVGEGT in the germline V gene. The CDR3 extends over 16 amino acids. This CDR3 is CASSEADRAPDQPQYF. CDR3 DNA (partial): TGTGCCAGCAGTGAGGCAGACAGGGCCCCGGATCAGCCG.

About this clone: The read ends 3 residues shy of where the CDR3 ends; the end is completed using the germline J gene. This chain joins TRBV7-2 and TRBJ1-2; the D is unclear. Germline V gene sequence: CDR1 SGHTA, CDR2 FQGNSA. There are 12 residues in the CDR3. CDR3 DNA (partial): TGTGCCAGCAGCTTAGGCACAGATACC. Translating it yields CASSLGTDT. The whole CDR3 region reads CASSLGTDTYTF.

Remarks on this clone: The sequenced fragment ends 3 residues before the CDR3 boundary, so the rest is inferred from the germline J gene. V is TRBV2 and J is TRBJ1-1; possible D gene TRBD1, 5 bases. From germline, CDR1 is SNHLY and CDR2 FYNNEI. The CDR3 has 14 residues. The germline V and J ends were trimmed by 7 bases and 5 bases, with 17 bases remaining between them. This CDR3 reads CASTSLTGGTEAFF. The sequenced part of the CDR3 DNA is TGTGCCAGCACCTCCCTTACAGGAGGGACTGAA.

About this clone: The read terminates 3 residues before the CDR3 end, so the remaining end is supplied by the germline J gene. The V and J genes are TRBV5-6 and TRBJ1-5; a weak D match, TRBD1 (6 bases). The CDR3 is 14 residues long. In germline, CDR1 is SGHDT, CDR2 YYEEEE. Trimming left V 3 bases short and J 5 bases short, with 12 bases between. CDR3 sequence: CASSSGHHDQPQHF. The covered CDR3 bases are TGTGCCAGCAGCTCGGGACACCATGATCAGCCC.

Regarding this clone: The read falls 3 residues short of the CDR3 end, and the missing part is taken from the germline J gene. This chain connects TRBV7-9 to TRBJ1-2; D not certain. CDR1 SEHNR and CDR2 FQNEAQ come from the germline V gene (reference sequence). CDR3 length: 15 amino acids. The covered CDR3 bases are TGTGCCAGCAGCTTAGTAGGACTAGGGATTGGTGAC. This codes for CASSLVGLGIGD. The full CDR3 protein is CASSLVGLGIGDYTF.

CDR3: CASSERGDYGTQYF. The sequenced CDR3 bases are TGTGCCAGCAGTGAAAGAGGGGACTACGGTACG. This chain joins TRBV6-1 and TRBJ2-3, with 7 bases aligning to TRBD2. The missing CDR3 end, 3 residues past where the read stops, is filled in from the germline J gene. The CDR3 contains 14 residues. The V gene end was trimmed by 2 bases and the J gene end by 8 bases; junction bases not matched to a gene: 7. From germline, CDR1 is MNHNS and CDR2 SASEGT.

Remarks on this clone: The CDR3 end lies 3 residues beyond the end of the read and is filled in from the germline J gene. This chain joins TRBV7-9 and TRBJ2-3, with a weak D call TRBD1 (6 bases). This CDR3 is 13 amino acids long. The V gene's germline CDR1 is SEHNR and CDR2 FQNEAQ (reference sequence). The CDR3 loop is CASSSGVGETQYF. The sequenced CDR3 bases are TGTGCCAGCAGTTCAGGGGTAGGGGAGACG.

About this clone: The read terminates 3 residues ahead of where the CDR3 ends, so the germline J gene completes it. V usage is TRBV30 and J usage is TRBJ2-3; 8 nucleotides align to TRBD2. The length of the CDR3 is 14 residues. V gave up 7 bases and J gave up 1 base; unmatched junction bases: 7. The germline gives CDR1 GTSNPN, CDR2 SVGIG (reference sequence). The DNA read from the CDR3 is TGTGCCTTTGCACTAGCGGATCGCACAGATACG. This gives the protein CAFALADRTDT. The entire CDR3 is CAFALADRTDTQYF.

As for this clone: The read finishes 3 residues shy of the CDR3 end, and the germline J gene is used to complete it. V is TRBV11-2 and J is TRBJ2-3; D is possibly TRBD2 (7 bases). Germline-derived CDR1 and CDR2 are SGHAT and FQNNGV. This CDR3 comprises 15 residues. Deletions cut 3 bases from V and 2 bases from J, with 12 bases between. CDR3 bases read: TGTGCCAGCAGCTTCGGGGGGCCCCCCACAGATACG. It specifies CASSFGGPPTDT. From start to end, the CDR3 is CASSFGGPPTDTQYF.